This T cell receptor (beta chain) comes out of a study of cytomegalovirus exposure and HLA in healthy donors. Primers: 60 Vbeta forward and 13 Jbeta reverse. Profiled with immunoSEQ multiplex PCR; TCRdb holds only in-frame clones, not every one. The sample yields around 75,000 clones, 75% to 85% seen once. In the case of this clone: The target antigen is unknown.

V was trimmed by 0 bases and J by 2 bases, leaving 10 bases between them. Germline lookup yields CDR1 LGHNA and CDR2 YNFKEQ. CDR3 length: 15 residues. Study-level results: Sequences of the TCR beta chain were said to predict the HLA-A and HLA-B alleles of most subjects accurately. According to a later analysis, most TCR beta chains associated with CMV appeared HLA-restricted. TRBV6-2, TRBV6-3 and some other V segments were unresolvable in 87-base-pair reads.

This clonotype was obtained from a man aged 35 to 55 in good health and CMV-seronegative. What was sequenced was PBMCs. V usage is TRBV4-2 and J usage is TRBJ1-2; D not resolved. CDR3 sequence (DNA): TGTGCCAGCAGCCAAGATCTGGGCAGAAACTATGGCTACACCTTC. Translating gives CASSQDLGRNYGYTF.